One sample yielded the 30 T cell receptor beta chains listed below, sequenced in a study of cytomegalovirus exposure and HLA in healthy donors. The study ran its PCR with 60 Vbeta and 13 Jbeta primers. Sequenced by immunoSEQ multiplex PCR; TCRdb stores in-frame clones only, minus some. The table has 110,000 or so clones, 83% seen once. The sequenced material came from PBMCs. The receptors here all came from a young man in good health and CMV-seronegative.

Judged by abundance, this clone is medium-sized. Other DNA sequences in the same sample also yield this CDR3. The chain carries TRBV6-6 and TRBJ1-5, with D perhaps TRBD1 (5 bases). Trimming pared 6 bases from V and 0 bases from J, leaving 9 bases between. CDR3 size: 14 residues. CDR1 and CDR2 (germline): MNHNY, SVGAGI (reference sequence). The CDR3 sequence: CASSDSFSNQPQHF. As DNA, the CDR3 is TGTGCCAGCAGCGACAGTTTTAGCAATCAGCCCCAGCATTTT.

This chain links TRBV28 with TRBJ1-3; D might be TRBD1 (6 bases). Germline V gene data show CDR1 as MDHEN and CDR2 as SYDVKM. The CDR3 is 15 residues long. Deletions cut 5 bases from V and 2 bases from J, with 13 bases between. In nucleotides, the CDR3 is TGTGCCAGCAGTCCGGGGGGCCCTCCTGGAAACACCATATATTTT. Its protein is CASSPGGPPGNTIYF. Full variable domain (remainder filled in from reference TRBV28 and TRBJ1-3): DVKVTQSSRYLVKRTGEKVFLECVQDMDHENMFWYRQDPGLGLRLIYFSYDVKMKEKGDIPEGYSVSREKKERFSLILESASTNQTSMYLCASSPGGPPGNTIYFGEGSWLTVV.

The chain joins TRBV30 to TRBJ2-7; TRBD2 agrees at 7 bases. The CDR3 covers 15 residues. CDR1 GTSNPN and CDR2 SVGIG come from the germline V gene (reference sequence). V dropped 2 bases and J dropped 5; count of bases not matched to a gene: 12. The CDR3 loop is CAWSPGRANNNEQYF. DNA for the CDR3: TGTGCCTGGAGTCCAGGGAGGGCCAACAACAACGAGCAGTACTTC.

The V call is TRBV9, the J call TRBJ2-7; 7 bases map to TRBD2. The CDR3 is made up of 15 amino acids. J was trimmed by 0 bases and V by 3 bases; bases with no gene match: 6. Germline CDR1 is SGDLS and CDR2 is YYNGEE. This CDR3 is CASSAAAGRSYEQYF. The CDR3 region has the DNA TGTGCCAGCAGCGCTGCAGCGGGGCGCTCCTACGAGCAGTACTTC.

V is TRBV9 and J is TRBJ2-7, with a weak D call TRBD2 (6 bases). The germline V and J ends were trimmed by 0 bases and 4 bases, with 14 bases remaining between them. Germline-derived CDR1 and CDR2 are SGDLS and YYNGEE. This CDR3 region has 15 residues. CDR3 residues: CASSVGGGSRYEQYF. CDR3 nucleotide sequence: TGTGCCAGCAGCGTAGGTGGGGGGAGTAGGTACGAGCAGTACTTC. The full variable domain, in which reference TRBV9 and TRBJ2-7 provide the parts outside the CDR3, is DSGVTQTPKHLITATGQRVTLRCSPRSGDLSVYWYQQSLDQGLQFLIQYYNGEERAKGNILERFSAQQFPDLHSELNLSSLELGDSALYFCASSVGGGSRYEQYFGPGTRLTVT.

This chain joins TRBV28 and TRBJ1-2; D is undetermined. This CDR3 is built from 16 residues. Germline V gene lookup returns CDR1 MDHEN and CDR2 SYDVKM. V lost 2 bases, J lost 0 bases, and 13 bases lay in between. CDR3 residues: CASSLGGGPPNYGYTF. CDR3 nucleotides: TGTGCCAGCAGTTTAGGTGGAGGACCCCCTAACTATGGCTACACCTTC.

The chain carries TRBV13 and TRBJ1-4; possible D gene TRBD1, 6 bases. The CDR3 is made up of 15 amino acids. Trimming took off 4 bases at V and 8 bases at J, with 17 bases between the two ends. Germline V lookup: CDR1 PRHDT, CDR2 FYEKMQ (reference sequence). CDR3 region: CASSSQVGGTEKLFF. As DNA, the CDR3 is TGTGCCAGCAGCTCCCAGGTAGGGGGAACAGAAAAACTGTTTTTT.

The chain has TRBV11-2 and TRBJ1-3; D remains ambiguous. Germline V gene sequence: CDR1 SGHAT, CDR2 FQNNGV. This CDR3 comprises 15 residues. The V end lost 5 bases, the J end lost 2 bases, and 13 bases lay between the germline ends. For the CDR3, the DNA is TGTGCCAGCAGCCGACCCGGGGTGACTGGAAACACCATATATTTT. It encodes CASSRPGVTGNTIYF.

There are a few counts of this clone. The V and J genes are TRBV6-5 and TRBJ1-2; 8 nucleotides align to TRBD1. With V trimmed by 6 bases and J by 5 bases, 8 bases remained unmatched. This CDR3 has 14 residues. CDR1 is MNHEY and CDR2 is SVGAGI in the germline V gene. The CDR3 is CASSRGQGGYGYTF. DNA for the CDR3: TGTGCCAGCAGCCGCGGACAGGGAGGGTATGGCTACACCTTC.

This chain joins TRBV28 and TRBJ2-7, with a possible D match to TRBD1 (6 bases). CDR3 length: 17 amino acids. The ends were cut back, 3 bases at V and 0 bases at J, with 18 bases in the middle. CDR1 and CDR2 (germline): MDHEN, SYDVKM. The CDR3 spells CASSFLLDRHTSYEQYF. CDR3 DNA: TGTGCCAGCAGTTTCCTTCTAGACAGGCATACCTCCTACGAGCAGTACTTC.

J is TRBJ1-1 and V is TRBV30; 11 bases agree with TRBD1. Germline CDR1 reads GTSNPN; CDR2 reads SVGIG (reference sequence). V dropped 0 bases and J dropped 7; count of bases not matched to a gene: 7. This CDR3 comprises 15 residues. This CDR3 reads CAWSVPGQGDNEAFF. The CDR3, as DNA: TGTGCCTGGAGTGTACCGGGACAGGGGGATAATGAAGCTTTCTTT.

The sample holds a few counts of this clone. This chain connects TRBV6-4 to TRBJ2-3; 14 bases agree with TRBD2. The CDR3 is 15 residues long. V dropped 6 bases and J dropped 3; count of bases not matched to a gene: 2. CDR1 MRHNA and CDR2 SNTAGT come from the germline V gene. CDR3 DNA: TGTGCCAGCAGCCGGACTAGCGGGGGGACAGATACGCAGTATTTT. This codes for CASSRTSGGTDTQYF.

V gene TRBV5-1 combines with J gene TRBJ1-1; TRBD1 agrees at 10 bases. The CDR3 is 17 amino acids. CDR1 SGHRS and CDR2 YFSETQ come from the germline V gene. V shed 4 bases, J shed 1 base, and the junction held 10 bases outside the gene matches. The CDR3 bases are TGCGCCAGCAGCAGGGGACAGGGGAGTCTGGGGAACACTGAAGCTTTCTTT. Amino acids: CASSRGQGSLGNTEAFF.

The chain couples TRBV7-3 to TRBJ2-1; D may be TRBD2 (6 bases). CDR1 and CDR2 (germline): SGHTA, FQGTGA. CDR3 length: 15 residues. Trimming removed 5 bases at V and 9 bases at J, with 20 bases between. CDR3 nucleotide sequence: TGTGCCAGCAGCCCTCGGGACTCAAAAAGGGGTGAGCAGTTCTTC. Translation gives CASSPRDSKRGEQFF.

CDR3 sequence reads: CASSSRGEGALANYGYTF. DNA for the CDR3: TGTGCCAGCAGCTCCCGCGGCGAGGGGGCCCTAGCTAACTATGGCTACACCTTC. The V and J genes are TRBV11-3 and TRBJ1-2, with TRBD1 identical over 7 bases. V was clipped by 4 bases and J by 0 bases; unmatched bases: 14. The germline V gene encodes CDR1 SGHNT and CDR2 YENEEA. The CDR3 totals 18 residues. The full variable domain, rest sourced from reference TRBV11-3 and TRBJ1-2, is EAGVVQSPRYKIIEKKQPVAFWCNPISGHNTLYWYLQNLGQGPELLIRYENEEAVDDSQLPKDRFSAERLKGVDSTLKIQPAELGDSAVYLCASSSRGEGALANYGYTFGSGTRLTVV.

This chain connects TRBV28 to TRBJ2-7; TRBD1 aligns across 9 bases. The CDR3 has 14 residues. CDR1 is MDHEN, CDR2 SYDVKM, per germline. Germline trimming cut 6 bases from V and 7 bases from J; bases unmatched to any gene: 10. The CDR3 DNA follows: TGTGCCAGCAGCCCGGGACAGGGAGGTCGAGAGCAGTACTTC. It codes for CASSPGQGGREQYF.

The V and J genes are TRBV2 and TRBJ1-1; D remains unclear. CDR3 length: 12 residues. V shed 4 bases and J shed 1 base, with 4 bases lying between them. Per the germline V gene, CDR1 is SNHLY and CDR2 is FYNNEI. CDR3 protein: CASSAGNTEAFF. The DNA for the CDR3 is TGTGCCAGCAGTGCGGGGAACACTGAAGCTTTCTTT.

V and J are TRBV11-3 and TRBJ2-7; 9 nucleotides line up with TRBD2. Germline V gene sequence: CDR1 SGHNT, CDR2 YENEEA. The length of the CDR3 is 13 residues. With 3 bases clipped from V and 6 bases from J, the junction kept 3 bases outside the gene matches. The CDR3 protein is CASSLGLAAEQYF. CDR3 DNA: TGTGCCAGCAGCTTGGGACTAGCCGCCGAGCAGTACTTC.

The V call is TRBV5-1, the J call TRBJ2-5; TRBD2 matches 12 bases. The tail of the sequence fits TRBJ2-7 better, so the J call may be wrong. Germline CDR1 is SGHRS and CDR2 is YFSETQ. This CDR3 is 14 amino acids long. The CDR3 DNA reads TGCGCCAGCAGCCCTAGCGGGAGGGTGGGCGAGCAGTACTTC. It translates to CASSPSGRVGEQYF.

The CDR3, as DNA: TGTGCCAGCTCACCCAGGACTAGCGGGACCTACGAGCAGTACTTC. This translates into CASSPRTSGTYEQYF. The chain links TRBV18 to TRBJ2-7; 12 bases are a match to TRBD2. From germline, CDR1 is KGHSH and CDR2 LQKENI. Germline trimming cut 3 bases from V and 2 bases from J; bases unmatched to any gene: 2. This CDR3 region has 15 residues.

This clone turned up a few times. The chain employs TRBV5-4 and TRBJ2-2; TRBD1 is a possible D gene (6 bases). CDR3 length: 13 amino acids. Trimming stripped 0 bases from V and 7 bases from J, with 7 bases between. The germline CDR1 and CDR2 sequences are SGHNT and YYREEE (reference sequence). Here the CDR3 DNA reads TGTGCCAGCAGCTTGGGGGGGCGCGGGGAGCTGTTTTTT. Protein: CASSLGGRGELFF.

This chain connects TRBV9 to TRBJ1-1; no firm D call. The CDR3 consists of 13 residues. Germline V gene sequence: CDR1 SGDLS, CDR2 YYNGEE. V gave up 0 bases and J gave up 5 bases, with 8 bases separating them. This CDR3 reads CASSVGGITEAFF. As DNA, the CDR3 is TGTGCCAGCAGCGTAGGAGGGATAACTGAAGCTTTCTTT.

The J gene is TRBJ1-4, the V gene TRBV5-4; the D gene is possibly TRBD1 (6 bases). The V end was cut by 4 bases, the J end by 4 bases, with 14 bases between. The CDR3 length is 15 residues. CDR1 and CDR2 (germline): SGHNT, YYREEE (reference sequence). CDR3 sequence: CASSRGGVNNEKLFF. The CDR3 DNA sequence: TGTGCCAGCAGCCGCGGGGGCGTAAATAATGAAAAACTGTTTTTT.

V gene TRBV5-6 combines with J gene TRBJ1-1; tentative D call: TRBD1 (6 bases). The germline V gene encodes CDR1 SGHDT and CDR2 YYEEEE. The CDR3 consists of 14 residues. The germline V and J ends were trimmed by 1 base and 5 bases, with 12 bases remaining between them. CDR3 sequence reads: CASSLSGTSTEAFF. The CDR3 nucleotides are TGTGCCAGCAGCTTGAGTGGGACATCTACTGAAGCTTTCTTT.

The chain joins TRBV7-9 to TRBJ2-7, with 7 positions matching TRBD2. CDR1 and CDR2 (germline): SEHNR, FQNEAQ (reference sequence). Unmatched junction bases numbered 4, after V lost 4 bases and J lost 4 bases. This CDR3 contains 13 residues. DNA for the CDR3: TGTGCCAGCAGCTCCTTCGGGGGGTACGAGCAGTACTTC. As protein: CASSSFGGYEQYF.

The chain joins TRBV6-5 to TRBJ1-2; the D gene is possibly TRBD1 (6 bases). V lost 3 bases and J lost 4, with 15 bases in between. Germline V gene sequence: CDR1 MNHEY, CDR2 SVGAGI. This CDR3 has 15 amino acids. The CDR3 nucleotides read TGTGCCAGCAGTTATGGTCGGGGAGGGGGCTATGGCTACACCTTC. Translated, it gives CASSYGRGGGYGYTF.

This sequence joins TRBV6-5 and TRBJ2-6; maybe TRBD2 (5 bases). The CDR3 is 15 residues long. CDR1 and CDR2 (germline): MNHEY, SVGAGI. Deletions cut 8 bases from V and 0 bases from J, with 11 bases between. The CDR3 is CASRGLNSGANVLTF. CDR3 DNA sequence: TGTGCCAGCCGAGGACTGAACTCTGGGGCCAACGTCCTGACTTTC.

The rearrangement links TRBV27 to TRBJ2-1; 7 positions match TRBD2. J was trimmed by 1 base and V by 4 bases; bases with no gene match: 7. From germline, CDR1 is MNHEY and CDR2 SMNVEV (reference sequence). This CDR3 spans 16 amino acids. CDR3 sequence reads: CASSSRLAASYNEQFF. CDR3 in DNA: TGTGCCAGCAGTTCCCGCCTAGCGGCTTCCTACAATGAGCAGTTCTTC.

CDR3 in DNA: TGTGCCAGCGAGGGCGCATTACCCGGGGAGCTGTTTTTT. Its protein is CASEGALPGELFF. The genes are TRBV28 and TRBJ2-2; D perhaps matches TRBD2 (5 bases). V gave up 8 bases and J gave up 6 bases, with 13 bases separating them. Germline V gene lookup returns CDR1 MDHEN and CDR2 SYDVKM. This CDR3 has 13 residues.

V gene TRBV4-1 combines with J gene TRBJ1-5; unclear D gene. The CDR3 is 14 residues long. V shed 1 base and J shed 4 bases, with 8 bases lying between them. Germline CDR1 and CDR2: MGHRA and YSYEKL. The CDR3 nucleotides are TGCGCCAGCAGCCAAGGTTTCGAGAATCAGCCCCAGCATTTT. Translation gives CASSQGFENQPQHF.